The following is a T cell receptor (beta chain) sequence with its context. Its antigen is unidentified. Trimming took 4 bases from V and 1 from J, leaving 11 bases between them. Germline CDR1 is SGDLS and CDR2 is YYNGEE. The CDR3 spans 14 residues. Pooled in the analysis were second doses at about 4 or about 12 weeks. This sample was included in a study of T cell responses to AZD1222 COVID-19 vaccine. The table came from immunoSEQ multiplex PCR; TCRdb's copy has only in-frame clones and leaves some out. The table includes roughly 150,000 clones, about 90% detected once. Whole-study results and caveats: Baseline serostatus was positive in only a handful of AZD1222 recipients. A mostly white British donor set with more females was recruited, and clonal diversity was possibly underestimated.

V usage is TRBV9 and J usage is TRBJ1-1, with D possibly being TRBD1 (6 bases). This specimen consisted of peripheral blood, obtained 28 days after the second AZD1222 dose. The receptor comes from an adult who received the AZD1222 COVID-19 vaccine. CDR3 protein: CASSTGGANTEAFF. Written as DNA, the CDR3 is TGTGCCAGCAGCACCGGGGGGGCGAACACTGAAGCTTTCTTT.